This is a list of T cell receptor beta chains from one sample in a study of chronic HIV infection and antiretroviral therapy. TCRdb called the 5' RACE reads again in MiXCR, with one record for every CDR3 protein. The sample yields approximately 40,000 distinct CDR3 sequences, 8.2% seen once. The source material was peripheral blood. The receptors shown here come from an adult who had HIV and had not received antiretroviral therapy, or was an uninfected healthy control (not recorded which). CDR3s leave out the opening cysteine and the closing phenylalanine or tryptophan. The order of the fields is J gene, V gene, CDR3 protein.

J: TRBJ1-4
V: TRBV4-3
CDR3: ASGAGLNEKLF

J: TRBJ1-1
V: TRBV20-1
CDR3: SARVGSWNTEAF

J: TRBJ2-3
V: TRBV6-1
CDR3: ASSPTWLAGYTDTQY

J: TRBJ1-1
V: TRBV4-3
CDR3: ASSQVRGANTEAF

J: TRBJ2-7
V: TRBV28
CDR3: ASRSGRGLYEQY

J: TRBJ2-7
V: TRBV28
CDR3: ASSLPNLGGRY

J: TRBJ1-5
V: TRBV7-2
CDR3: ASSRAGAVGQPQH

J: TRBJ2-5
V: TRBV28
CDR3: ASSRKRYQETQY

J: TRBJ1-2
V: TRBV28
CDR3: ASSPGTGNLYGYN

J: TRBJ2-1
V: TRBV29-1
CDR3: SYGSGNYNEQF

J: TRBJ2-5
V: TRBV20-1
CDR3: SARQVEETQY

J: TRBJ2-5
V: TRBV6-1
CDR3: ASSLGQGGETQY

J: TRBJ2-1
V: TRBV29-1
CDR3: SVETRGAGGGEQF

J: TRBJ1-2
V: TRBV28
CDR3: ASSLRRELAGYT

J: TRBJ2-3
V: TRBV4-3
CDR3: ASSQDGQGGTDTQY

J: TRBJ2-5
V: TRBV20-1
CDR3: SARDTDRDETQY

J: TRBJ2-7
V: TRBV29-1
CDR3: RVGGKVYEQY

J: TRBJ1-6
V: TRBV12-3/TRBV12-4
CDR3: ATSGQANSPLH

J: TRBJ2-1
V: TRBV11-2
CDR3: ASSSRVGGAYNEQF

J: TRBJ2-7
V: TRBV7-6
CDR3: ASSLVQGTRNEQY

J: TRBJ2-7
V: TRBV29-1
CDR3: SAEIPGTSGRGEQY

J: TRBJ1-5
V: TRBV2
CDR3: ASSPGGSQPQH

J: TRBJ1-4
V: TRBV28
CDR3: ASSLTAYPGEKLF

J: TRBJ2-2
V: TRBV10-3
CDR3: AIRTGSGTGELF

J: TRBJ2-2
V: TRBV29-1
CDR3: SAKIETNTGELF

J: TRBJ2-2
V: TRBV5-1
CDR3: ASSWENTGELF

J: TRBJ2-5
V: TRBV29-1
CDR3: SVRDRGQETQY

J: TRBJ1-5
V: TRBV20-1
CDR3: SASVWGRNQPQH

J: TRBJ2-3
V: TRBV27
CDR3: ASSLSVDGASGSPRVTDTQY

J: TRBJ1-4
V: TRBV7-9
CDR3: ASTPDFVAEKLS

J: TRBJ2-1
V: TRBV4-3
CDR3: ASSQEASSYNEQF

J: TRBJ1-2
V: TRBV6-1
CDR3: ASSIRRDGYT

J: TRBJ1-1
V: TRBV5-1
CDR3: ASSPGTLSEAF

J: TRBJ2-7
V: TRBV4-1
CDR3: ASSPEGPFMY

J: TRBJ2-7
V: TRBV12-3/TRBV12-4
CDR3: ASSLGQAWEQY

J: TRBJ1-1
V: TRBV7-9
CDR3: ASSFVENTETF

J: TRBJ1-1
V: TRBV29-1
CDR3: STQQGAGNTEAF

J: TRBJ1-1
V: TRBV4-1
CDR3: ASSQEPGLREAF

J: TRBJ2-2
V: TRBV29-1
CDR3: SVGSLGVTGELF

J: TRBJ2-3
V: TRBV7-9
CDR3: ASSFGGTDTQY

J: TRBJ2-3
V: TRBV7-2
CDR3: ASSPGLAGGTDTQY

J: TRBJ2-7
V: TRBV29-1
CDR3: SVARPPQTSGSYEQY

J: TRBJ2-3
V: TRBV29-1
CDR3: SVEEVTGYTDTQY

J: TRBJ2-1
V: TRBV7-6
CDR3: ASSFGTSGRGQF

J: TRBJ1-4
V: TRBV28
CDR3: ASSLGSGEKLF

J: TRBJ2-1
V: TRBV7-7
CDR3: ASSPPGEDEREQF

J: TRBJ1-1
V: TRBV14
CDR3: ASSQVQAEAF

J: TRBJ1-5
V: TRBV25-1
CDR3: ASSVGNQPQH

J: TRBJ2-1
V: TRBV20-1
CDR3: SARDPAGGKNEQF

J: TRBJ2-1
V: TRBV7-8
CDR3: ASTREIGSYNEQF

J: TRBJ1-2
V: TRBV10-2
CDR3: ASNGQGHGDYGYT

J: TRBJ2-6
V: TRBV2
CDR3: ASSAQGSGANVLT

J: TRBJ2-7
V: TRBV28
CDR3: ASSSHLEQY

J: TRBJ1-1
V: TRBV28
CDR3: ASKKQGPNTEAF

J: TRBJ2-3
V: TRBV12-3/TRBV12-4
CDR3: ASTLGQDTQY

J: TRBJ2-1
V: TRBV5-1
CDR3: ASSLGDSRNEQF

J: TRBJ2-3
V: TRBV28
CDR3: ASSLLSGTDTQY

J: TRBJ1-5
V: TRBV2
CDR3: ATARGTNQPQH

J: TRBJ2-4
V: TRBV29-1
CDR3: SVHGQGSAIQY